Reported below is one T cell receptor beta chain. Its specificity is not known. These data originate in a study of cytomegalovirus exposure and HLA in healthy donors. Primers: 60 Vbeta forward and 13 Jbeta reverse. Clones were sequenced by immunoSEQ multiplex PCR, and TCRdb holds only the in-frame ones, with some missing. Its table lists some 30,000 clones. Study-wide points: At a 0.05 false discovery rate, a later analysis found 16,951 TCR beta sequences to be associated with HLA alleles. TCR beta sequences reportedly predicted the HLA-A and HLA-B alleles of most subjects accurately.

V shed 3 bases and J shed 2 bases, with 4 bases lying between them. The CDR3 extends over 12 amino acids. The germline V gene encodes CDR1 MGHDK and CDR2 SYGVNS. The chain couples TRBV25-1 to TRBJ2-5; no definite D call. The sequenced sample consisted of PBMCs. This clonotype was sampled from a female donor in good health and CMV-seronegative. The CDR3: CASSEQQETQYF. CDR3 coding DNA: TGTGCCAGCAGTGAGCAGCAAGAGACCCAGTACTTC.